This TCR beta chain was sequenced for a study of T cell responses to AZD1222 COVID-19 vaccine. Of note for this clone: Antigen unknown.

Points from the study as a whole: Possibly, clonal diversity was underestimated; donors were largely white British and included more females. Only 5 or 6 people who got AZD1222 tested seropositive at baseline.

The V end lost 1 base, the J end lost 10 bases, and 7 bases lay between the germline ends. The V gene's germline CDR1 is SEHNR and CDR2 FQNEAQ (reference sequence). The CDR3 has 11 amino acids. This table comes from immunoSEQ multiplex PCR, and its TCRdb copy is limited to in-frame clones, with some not included. The sample lists about 120,000 clones, around nine tenths seen once, with 10% to 15% in the top ten. The chain combines TRBV7-9 with TRBJ1-1; D is uncertain. This TCR came from an adult in good health. Here the sequenced sample was peripheral blood, taken on day 0 of AZD1222 vaccination. CDR3 in DNA: TGTGCCAGCAGCTTAGACCCAGTAGCTTTCTTT. This sequence encodes CASSLDPVAFF.